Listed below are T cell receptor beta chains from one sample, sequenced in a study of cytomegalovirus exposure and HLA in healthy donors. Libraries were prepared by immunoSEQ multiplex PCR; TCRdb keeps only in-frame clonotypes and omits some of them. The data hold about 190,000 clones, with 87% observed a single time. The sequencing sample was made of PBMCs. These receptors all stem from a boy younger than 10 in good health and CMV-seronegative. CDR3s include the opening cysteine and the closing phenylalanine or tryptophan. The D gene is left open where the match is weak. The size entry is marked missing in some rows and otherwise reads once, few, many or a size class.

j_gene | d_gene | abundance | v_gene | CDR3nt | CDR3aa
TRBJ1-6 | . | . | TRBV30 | TGTGCCTGGAGCGGTTCCGCGAGGTATAATTCACCCCTCCACTTT | CAWSGSARYNSPLHF
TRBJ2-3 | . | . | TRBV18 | TGTGCCAGCTCACCACCCATGGCAGGGCCCACAGATACGCAGTATTTT | CASSPPMAGPTDTQYF
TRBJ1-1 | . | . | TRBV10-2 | TGCGCCAGCAGTGACCCTACTGAAGCTTTCTTT | CASSDPTEAFF
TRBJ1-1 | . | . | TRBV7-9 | TGTGCCAGCAGCTCGGAGAGGAACACTGAAGCTTTCTTT | CASSSERNTEAFF
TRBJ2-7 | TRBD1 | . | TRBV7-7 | TGTGCCAGCAGCTTTAAGGACAGGGGAAGATTCTACGAGCAGTACTTC | CASSFKDRGRFYEQYF
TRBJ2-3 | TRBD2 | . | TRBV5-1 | TGCGCCAGCGGCAGAGCGGGGGGGATCACAGATACGCAGTATTTT | CASGRAGGITDTQYF
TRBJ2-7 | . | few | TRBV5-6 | TGTGCCAGCAGCTTGGCGATAACGGGAGAGCAGTACTTC | CASSLAITGEQYF
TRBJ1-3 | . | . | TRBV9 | TGTGCCAGCAGCGTTTGGGGGGTTTCTGGAAACACCATATATTTT | CASSVWGVSGNTIYF
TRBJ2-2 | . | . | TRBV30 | TGTGCCTGGAGTGTATTTGGGACACTTAACACCGGGGAGCTGTTTTTT | CAWSVFGTLNTGELFF
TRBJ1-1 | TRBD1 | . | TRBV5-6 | TGTGCCAGCAGCGTAACAGGGGGAACTGAAGCTTTCTTT | CASSVTGGTEAFF
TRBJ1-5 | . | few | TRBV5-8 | TGTGCCAGCAGCTCTGGAGGCAACTGGAATCAGCCCCAGCATTTT | CASSSGGNWNQPQHF
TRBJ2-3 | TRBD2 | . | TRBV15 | TGTGCCACCAGTCCCCCGGGACTAGCGGGAGTGTCAGATACGCAGTATTTT | CATSPPGLAGVSDTQYF
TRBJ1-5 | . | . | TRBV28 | TGTGCCAGCACAGGAAGCAATCAGCCCCAGCATTTT | CASTGSNQPQHF
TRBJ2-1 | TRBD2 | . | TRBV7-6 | TGTGCCAGCAGCTTAGCTAGGACTAGCGGGGATGAGCAGTTCTTC | CASSLARTSGDEQFF
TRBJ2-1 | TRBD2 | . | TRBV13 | TGTGCCAGCAGCTCAGATAGCGGGGGGCCGGTATATGAGCAGTTCTTC | CASSSDSGGPVYEQFF
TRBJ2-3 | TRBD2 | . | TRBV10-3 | TGTGCCAGGGATTCGTGGGGACTAGCAGTATATACGCAGTATTTT | CARDSWGLAVYTQYF
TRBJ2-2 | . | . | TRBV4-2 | TGTGCCAGCAGCCATCTCCCCTCCGGAGACTCTTTATCGTACGGGGAGCTGTTTTTT | CASSHLPSGDSLSYGELFF
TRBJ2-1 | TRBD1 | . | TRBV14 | TGTGCCAGCAGCCGCCCGGGACAGGGGAAGTTCTTC | CASSRPGQGKFF
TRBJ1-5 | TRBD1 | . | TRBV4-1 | TGCGCCAGCAGCCAAGAAGAGACAGGGGGACGGCCCCAGCATTTT | CASSQEETGGRPQHF
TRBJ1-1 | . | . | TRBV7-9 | TGTTCCAGCAGCTTCGGACTGCCGGGGAAAGCTTTCTTT | CSSSFGLPGKAFF
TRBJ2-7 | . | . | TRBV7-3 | TGTGCCAGCAGGGGAGACGAGCAGTACTTC | CASRGDEQYF
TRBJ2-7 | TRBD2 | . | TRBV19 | TGTGCCAGTAGTATATCGACGGGAGGGCCGCACGAGCAGTACTTC | CASSISTGGPHEQYF